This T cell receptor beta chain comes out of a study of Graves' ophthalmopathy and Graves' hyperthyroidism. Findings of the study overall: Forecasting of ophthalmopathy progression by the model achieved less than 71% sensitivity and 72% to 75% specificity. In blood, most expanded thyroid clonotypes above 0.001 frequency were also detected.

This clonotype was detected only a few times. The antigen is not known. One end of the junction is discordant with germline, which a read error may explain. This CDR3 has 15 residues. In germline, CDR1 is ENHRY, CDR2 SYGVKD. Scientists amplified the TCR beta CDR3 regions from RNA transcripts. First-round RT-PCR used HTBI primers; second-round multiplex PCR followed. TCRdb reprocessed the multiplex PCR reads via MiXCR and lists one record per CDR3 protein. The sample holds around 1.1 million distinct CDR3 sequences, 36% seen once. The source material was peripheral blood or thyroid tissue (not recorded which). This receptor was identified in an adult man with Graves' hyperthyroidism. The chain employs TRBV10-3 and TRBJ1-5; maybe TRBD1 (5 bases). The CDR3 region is CASSYSKAGPQPQHF. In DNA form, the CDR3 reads TGTGCCAGCAGTTACTCGAAAGCAGGGCCTCAGCCCCAGCATTTT.